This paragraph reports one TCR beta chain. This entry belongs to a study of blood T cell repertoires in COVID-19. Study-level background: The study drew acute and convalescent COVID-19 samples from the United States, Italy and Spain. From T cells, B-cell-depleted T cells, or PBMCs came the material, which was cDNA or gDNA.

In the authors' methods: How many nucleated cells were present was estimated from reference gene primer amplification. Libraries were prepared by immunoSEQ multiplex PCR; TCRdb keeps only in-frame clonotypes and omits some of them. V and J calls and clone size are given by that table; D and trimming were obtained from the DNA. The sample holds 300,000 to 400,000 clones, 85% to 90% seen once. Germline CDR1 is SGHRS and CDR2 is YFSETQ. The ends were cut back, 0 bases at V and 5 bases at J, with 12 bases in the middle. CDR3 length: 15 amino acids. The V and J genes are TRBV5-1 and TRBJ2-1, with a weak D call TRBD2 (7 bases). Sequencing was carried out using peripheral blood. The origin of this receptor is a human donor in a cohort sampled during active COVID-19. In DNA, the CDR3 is TGCGCCAGCAGCTTGGGCGGGGGCGACGACAATGAGCAGTTCTTC. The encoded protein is CASSLGGGDDNEQFF.